The 20 T cell receptor beta chains in this list originate from one sample, sequenced in a study of shared clonotypes between healthy human individuals (dated by TCRdb to the early 2020s). Library generation was performed with the immunoSEQ multiplex PCR assay. TCRdb mirrors the immuneACCESS table, restricted to in-frame sequences. Some clones are absent from its copies; in checked studies, under half trace to an unresolved V gene, and the reason for the others is unknown. The sample table holds about 2.3 million clones, of which around 93% were seen once. The top ten clonotypes cover approximately 0.4% of the sample. Sequencing input: naive CD4+ T cells from PBMCs. In the paper's terms, the cell subset or site label means: CD45RA+ positively selected. The receptor source for this set is a man aged 18-30 years in good health. Some clones in this sample may be carry-over from other donors' samples.

Comments on this clone: This specimen includes other DNA sequences encoding the same CDR3. This chain joins TRBV30 and TRBJ2-3, with 7 bases aligning to TRBD2. With 3 bases clipped from V and 0 bases from J, the junction kept 3 bases outside the gene matches. This CDR3 comprises 14 residues. CDR1 and CDR2 (germline): GTSNPN, SVGIG (reference sequence). The CDR3 nucleotides read TGTGCCTGGAGGGGGGGGACTAGCACAGATACGCAGTATTTT. This sequence encodes CAWRGGTSTDTQYF.

The rearrangement joins TRBV18 to TRBJ2-2, with 10 bases aligning to TRBD2. Per germline, CDR1 KGHSH and CDR2 LQKENI. J lost 3 bases, V lost 1 base, and 8 bases had no gene match. The CDR3 runs 18 residues. CDR3 coding DNA: TGTGCCAGCTCACCACGAGTACTAGCGGGAACCGACACCGGGGAGCTGTTTTTT. This gives the protein CASSPRVLAGTDTGELFF.

This chain connects TRBV5-4 to TRBJ2-6; 7 nucleotides agree with TRBD1. V gave up 0 bases and J gave up 0 bases; unmatched junction bases: 0. Germline V gene lookup returns CDR1 SGHNT and CDR2 YYREEE (reference sequence). There are 16 residues in the CDR3. The CDR3 loop reads CASSLEGASGANVLTF. DNA of the CDR3: TGTGCCAGCAGCTTGGAGGGGGCCTCTGGGGCCAACGTCCTGACTTTC.

This rearrangement joins TRBV5-1 to TRBJ2-1, with D tentatively TRBD1 (6 bases). V was trimmed by 4 bases and J by 4 bases, leaving 15 bases between them. This CDR3 spans 15 amino acids. Germline CDR1 reads SGHRS; CDR2 reads YFSETQ. CDR3 in amino acids: CASSVDGQGYNEQFF. The CDR3 DNA reads as TGCGCCAGCAGCGTCGACGGCCAGGGGTACAATGAGCAGTTCTTC.

Only a few counts were recorded for this clone. The rearrangement uses TRBV10-1 and TRBJ2-3; D assignment may be TRBD1 or TRBD2 (5 bases each). This CDR3 is built from 13 residues. Germline assignment: CDR1 WNHNN and CDR2 SYGVQD (reference sequence). Between the trimmed V and J ends, which lost 6 bases and 1 base, there was a span of 8 bases. CDR3 nucleotide sequence: TGCGCCAGCAGCGGGGACGGCACAGATACGCAGTATTTT. It is translated as CASSGDGTDTQYF.

On this clone: The same CDR3 is also encoded by other DNA sequences in this sample. The V and J genes are TRBV5-4 and TRBJ1-5; D unclear. The CDR3 runs to 13 residues. From germline, CDR1 is SGHNT and CDR2 YYREEE (reference sequence). V dropped 2 bases and J dropped 1 base, with 4 bases sitting between them. CDR3 DNA: TGTGCCAGCAGCTTAGGGAGCAATCAGCCCCAGCATTTT. It codes for CASSLGSNQPQHF.

With regard to this clone: The same CDR3 also results from other DNA sequences found in this sample. The chain recombines TRBV30 with TRBJ2-3; no reliable D call. Trimming removed 0 bases from V and 6 bases from J, with 7 bases in between. The CDR3 covers 12 residues. Per germline, CDR1 GTSNPN and CDR2 SVGIG (reference sequence). CDR3 sequence: CAWSVISDTQYF. The CDR3 DNA reads as TGTGCCTGGAGTGTGATTTCCGATACGCAGTATTTT.

The chain links TRBV25-1 to TRBJ1-6, with a possible D match to TRBD1 (5 bases). From germline, CDR1 is MGHDK and CDR2 SYGVNS. Trimming removed 4 bases from V and 7 bases from J, with 8 bases in between. This CDR3 has 13 amino acids. In nucleotides, the CDR3 is TGTGCCAGCAGTGTGCAGGGAAATTCACCCCTCCACTTT. Translation gives CASSVQGNSPLHF. Full variable domain (outside the CDR3, taken from reference TRBV25-1 and TRBJ1-6): EADIYQTPRYLVIGTGKKITLECSQTMGHDKMYWYQQDPGMELHLIHYSYGVNSTEKGDLSSESTVSRIRTEHFPLTLESARPSHTSQYLCASSVQGNSPLHFGNGTRLTVT.

This clone was seen more than once but under ten times. Other DNA variants within this sample encode the same CDR3. V is TRBV5-4 and J is TRBJ1-1; weak D call: TRBD1 (5 bases). CDR1 is SGHNT, CDR2 YYREEE, per germline (reference sequence). This CDR3 spans 14 amino acids. The V and J ends lost 0 bases and 3 bases respectively, with 9 bases between them. The CDR3 DNA reads as TGTGCCAGCAGCTTGGGGGGCCGGGACACTGAAGCTTTCTTT. Translated: CASSLGGRDTEAFF.

This clone was seen a single time. The chain links TRBV6-1 to TRBJ2-3; D not resolved. V lost 7 bases and J lost 7, with 21 bases in between. The CDR3 consists of 15 residues. Germline V gene data show CDR1 as MNHNS and CDR2 as SASEGT. The DNA of the CDR3 is TGTGCCAGCACTAGGGCCCTTGCCGATTCCCATACGCAGTATTTT. Encoded protein: CASTRALADSHTQYF.

V gene TRBV27 combines with J gene TRBJ2-2, with D perhaps TRBD1 (5 bases). The CDR3 is made up of 13 amino acids. Trimming took 6 bases from V and 4 from J, leaving 9 bases between them. Germline V gene lookup returns CDR1 MNHEY and CDR2 SMNVEV (reference sequence). CDR3: CASRERGTGELFF. CDR3 in DNA: TGTGCCAGCAGGGAAAGGGGCACCGGGGAGCTGTTTTTT.

This rearrangement joins TRBV7-6 to TRBJ2-1; a possible D gene is TRBD1 (10 bases). The germline V gene has CDR1 SGHVS and CDR2 FNYEAQ. The CDR3 runs 19 residues. Deletions cut 3 bases from V and 4 bases from J, with 25 bases between. The CDR3: CASSFEGQGIAGGYNEQFF. CDR3 DNA: TGTGCCAGCAGCTTCGAGGGACAGGGGATCGCGGGAGGGTACAATGAGCAGTTCTTC.

The V call is TRBV2, the J call TRBJ2-1; 9 bases agree with TRBD2. J was trimmed by 8 bases and V by 7 bases; bases with no gene match: 15. The V gene's germline CDR1 is SNHLY and CDR2 FYNNEI. The CDR3 runs 16 residues. CDR3 sequence (DNA): TGTGCCAGCAAGGGGACGGGAGCGGGAGGTGGAGATGAGCAGTTCTTC. This codes for CASKGTGAGGGDEQFF.

The chain is built from TRBV5-6 and TRBJ1-2; D is uncertain. The CDR3 sequence is 15 residues long. V was pared by 5 bases and J by 8 bases, with 22 bases between. The germline V gene encodes CDR1 SGHDT and CDR2 YYEEEE. CDR3: CASSLTGSTWRGYTF. CDR3 in DNA: TGTGCCAGCAGTTTGACCGGGTCTACATGGAGGGGCTACACCTTC.

The chain couples TRBV5-4 to TRBJ2-1, with 7 bases lining up with TRBD2. This CDR3 has 17 amino acids. In germline, CDR1 is SGHNT, CDR2 YYREEE (reference sequence). V lost 2 bases, J lost 0 bases, and 8 bases stayed unmatched. The CDR3 is CASSLFGGSSSYNEQFF. The CDR3 region has the DNA TGTGCCAGCAGCTTATTCGGCGGGAGCAGCTCCTACAATGAGCAGTTCTTC.

The V call is TRBV5-1, the J call TRBJ1-3; tentative D call: TRBD1 (6 bases). The CDR3 contains 15 residues. The V end lost 4 bases, the J end lost 4 bases, and 15 bases lay between the germline ends. Germline assignment: CDR1 SGHRS and CDR2 YFSETQ. CDR3 protein: CASSPHTGPGNTIYF. DNA for the CDR3: TGCGCCAGCAGCCCGCACACAGGGCCGGGAAACACCATATATTTT.

The chain employs TRBV6-1 and TRBJ2-7; a possible D gene is TRBD1 (6 bases). V was shortened by 2 bases and J by 4 bases, with 15 bases between the two germline ends. The CDR3 is made up of 15 amino acids. The germline gives CDR1 MNHNS, CDR2 SASEGT. CDR3 coding DNA: TGTGCCAGCAGTGAAACAGGGTTGGGATGGTACGAGCAGTACTTC. This gives the protein CASSETGLGWYEQYF.

V gene TRBV2 combines with J gene TRBJ1-5, with 8 bases aligning to TRBD1. Germline CDR1 SNHLY, CDR2 FYNNEI. V was clipped by 3 bases and J by 3 bases; unmatched bases: 7. CDR3 length: 16 amino acids. The CDR3 sequence is CASSDQGANVNQPQHF. CDR3 nucleotides: TGTGCCAGCAGTGACCAGGGGGCGAATGTCAATCAGCCCCAGCATTTT. The variable domain in full, completed from reference TRBV2 and TRBJ1-5, reads EPEVTQTPSHQVTQMGQEVILRCVPISNHLYFYWYRQILGQKVEFLVSFYNNEISEKSEIFDDQFSVERPDGSNFTLKIRSTKLEDSAMYFCASSDQGANVNQPQHFGDGTRLSIL.

This clone came up a few times. This chain joins TRBV18 and TRBJ1-5; no clear D gene. Germline V gene lookup returns CDR1 KGHSH and CDR2 LQKENI. This CDR3 comprises 13 residues. V gave up 3 bases and J gave up 5 bases, with 8 bases separating them. CDR3: CASSPLHDQPQHF. The CDR3 nucleotides read TGTGCCAGCTCACCCCTACACGATCAGCCCCAGCATTTT.

This chain joins TRBV5-1 and TRBJ1-1, with 8 nucleotides matching TRBD1. The germline V gene encodes CDR1 SGHRS and CDR2 YFSETQ. The CDR3 is made up of 16 amino acids. The V segment lost 1 base and the J segment 4 bases; nucleotides outside the gene matches: 9. The CDR3 sequence: CASSLMAGGGSTEAFF. The CDR3 DNA sequence: TGCGCCAGCAGCTTGATGGCAGGGGGCGGGAGCACTGAAGCTTTCTTT.